Listed below are T cell receptor beta chains from one sample, sequenced in a study of PD-1 blockade in classical Hodgkin lymphoma. The table came from immunoSEQ multiplex PCR; TCRdb's copy has only in-frame clones and leaves some out. The top ten clones hold more than 20% of a sample with about 23,000 clones, around 87% of them seen once. Source: peripheral blood mononuclear cells (PBMCs), taken before the fourth cycle of nivolumab. The receptor set was obtained from a human donor with classical Hodgkin lymphoma. The CDR3 runs from the conserved cysteine through the conserved F or W. D genes are given only for firm matches. Clone sizes are given selectively: once, few, many, or a class where the clone is expanded.

abundance: NA; d_gene: NA; v_gene: TRBV6-9; j_gene: TRBJ2-7; CDR3aa: CASSYGGTEIFEQYF; CDR3nt: TGTGCCAGCAGTTACGGGGGGACAGAAATCTTCGAGCAGTACTTC
abundance: NA; d_gene: NA; v_gene: TRBV5-1; j_gene: TRBJ1-4; CDR3aa: CASSKHGGSGEKLFF; CDR3nt: TGCGCCAGCAGCAAACACGGGGGGAGTGGAGAAAAACTGTTTTTT
abundance: NA; d_gene: NA; v_gene: TRBV29-1; j_gene: TRBJ1-2; CDR3aa: CSVDRRNYGYTF; CDR3nt: TGCAGCGTTGATCGACGGAACTATGGCTACACCTTC
abundance: NA; d_gene: NA; v_gene: TRBV10-3; j_gene: TRBJ2-1; CDR3aa: CAISGSGSGQFF; CDR3nt: TGTGCCATCAGTGGAAGCGGGTCCGGGCAGTTCTTC
abundance: NA; d_gene: NA; v_gene: TRBV6-5; j_gene: TRBJ1-1; CDR3aa: CASSYRGADTEAFF; CDR3nt: TGTGCCAGCAGTTATCGGGGGGCGGACACTGAAGCTTTCTTT
abundance: NA; d_gene: NA; v_gene: TRBV6-1; j_gene: TRBJ1-3; CDR3aa: CASSESSGNTIYF; CDR3nt: TGTGCCAGCAGTGAAAGCTCTGGAAACACCATATATTTT
abundance: NA; d_gene: NA; v_gene: TRBV6-6; j_gene: TRBJ2-7; CDR3aa: CARGQGGYEQYF; CDR3nt: TGTGCCAGGGGGCAGGGGGGTTACGAGCAGTACTTC
abundance: NA; d_gene: TRBD2; v_gene: TRBV6-4; j_gene: TRBJ2-1; CDR3aa: CASSPLAGTLYNEQFF; CDR3nt: TGTGCCAGCAGTCCACTAGCGGGGACTCTTTACAATGAGCAGTTCTTC
abundance: NA; d_gene: TRBD1; v_gene: TRBV28; j_gene: TRBJ1-4; CDR3aa: CASSSSLGQVNEKLFF; CDR3nt: TGTGCCAGCAGTTCCAGTTTGGGACAGGTTAATGAAAAACTGTTTTTT
abundance: NA; d_gene: NA; v_gene: TRBV5-1; j_gene: TRBJ2-6; CDR3aa: CASSSESRGANVLTF; CDR3nt: TGCGCCAGCAGCTCTGAGTCGCGAGGGGCCAACGTCCTGACTTTC
abundance: NA; d_gene: TRBD2; v_gene: TRBV28; j_gene: TRBJ2-7; CDR3aa: CASSTSGGPYEQYF; CDR3nt: TGTGCCAGCAGCACTAGCGGGGGGCCCTACGAGCAGTACTTC
abundance: NA; d_gene: NA; v_gene: TRBV11-1; j_gene: TRBJ1-2; CDR3aa: CASSRLGLEEDYGYTF; CDR3nt: TGTGCCAGCAGCCGACTGGGACTTGAAGAAGATTATGGCTACACCTTC
abundance: medium-sized; d_gene: NA; v_gene: TRBV6-6; j_gene: TRBJ2-7; CDR3aa: CASSHARGFHEQYF; CDR3nt: TGTGCCAGCAGTCACGCCAGGGGTTTCCACGAGCAGTACTTC
abundance: NA; d_gene: NA; v_gene: TRBV23-1; j_gene: TRBJ2-3; CDR3aa: CAGPGDPDTQYF; CDR3nt: TGCGCCGGACCGGGCGATCCAGATACGCAGTATTTT
abundance: NA; d_gene: NA; v_gene: TRBV19; j_gene: TRBJ2-1; CDR3aa: CASRMTGLNEQFF; CDR3nt: TGTGCCAGTAGGATGACAGGACTTAATGAGCAGTTCTTC
abundance: NA; d_gene: TRBD1; v_gene: TRBV4-2; j_gene: TRBJ1-1; CDR3aa: CASSPTGTGGDNEAFF; CDR3nt: TGTGCCAGCAGCCCCACCGGGACAGGGGGCGATAATGAAGCTTTCTTT
abundance: NA; d_gene: TRBD2; v_gene: TRBV29-1; j_gene: TRBJ2-5; CDR3aa: CSVEVGRRETQYF; CDR3nt: TGCAGCGTTGAAGTCGGGAGGCGCGAGACCCAGTACTTC
abundance: NA; d_gene: NA; v_gene: TRBV6-1; j_gene: TRBJ2-7; CDR3aa: CASSGVGYEQYF; CDR3nt: TGTGCCAGCAGTGGAGTTGGCTACGAGCAGTACTTC
abundance: NA; d_gene: TRBD1; v_gene: TRBV18; j_gene: TRBJ2-3; CDR3aa: CASSYRGPSTDTQYF; CDR3nt: TGTGCCAGCTCGTACAGGGGCCCTAGCACAGATACGCAGTATTTT
abundance: NA; d_gene: NA; v_gene: TRBV5-6; j_gene: TRBJ1-3; CDR3aa: CASSFFGQNTIYF; CDR3nt: TGTGCCAGCAGCTTTTTTGGTCAAAACACCATATATTTT
abundance: NA; d_gene: NA; v_gene: TRBV10-1; j_gene: TRBJ1-1; CDR3aa: CASSQGVMNTEAFF; CDR3nt: TGCGCCAGCAGTCAAGGGGTCATGAACACTGAAGCTTTCTTT
abundance: NA; d_gene: NA; v_gene: TRBV7-8; j_gene: TRBJ1-2; CDR3aa: CASSPDLYGYTF; CDR3nt: TGTGCCAGCAGCCCCGACCTCTATGGCTACACCTTC